Each of the 24 T cell receptor beta chains below was sequenced from the same sample in a study of OX40 agonist ivuxolimab in advanced cancers. Assay: immunoSEQ multiplex PCR; the TCRdb copy retains only in-frame clones and omits some. The table includes 7,500 to 10,000 clones, approximately 71% detected once. Sequencing used CD4+ or CD8+ T cells sorted from blood, obtained in a trial of the OX40 agonist ivuxolimab. The receptors were gathered from an adult with an advanced solid tumor such as melanoma, head and neck, liver or kidney cancer.

The V gene is TRBV11-2, the J gene TRBJ2-2; D unclear. This CDR3 has 12 residues. Per germline, CDR1 SGHAT and CDR2 FQNNGV. The V and J ends lost 4 bases and 10 bases respectively, with 10 bases between them. CDR3 sequence (DNA): TGTGCCAGCAGCTCAACATCCGCGGAGCTGTTTTTT. It yields the protein CASSSTSAELFF.

The chain couples TRBV27 to TRBJ2-1, with D possibly matching TRBD2 (6 bases). Germline CDR1 is MNHEY and CDR2 is SMNVEV (reference sequence). The germline V and J ends were trimmed by 6 bases and 0 bases, with 12 bases remaining between them. The CDR3 totals 15 residues. This CDR3 is CASRWDWSSYNEQFF. CDR3 DNA sequence: TGTGCCAGCAGGTGGGACTGGAGCTCCTACAATGAGCAGTTCTTC.

The CDR3 region is CASSLGVGGRNQPQHF. Written as DNA, the CDR3 is TGTGCCAGCAGCTTAGGGGTAGGGGGAAGGAATCAGCCCCAGCATTTT. The chain links TRBV7-9 to TRBJ1-5; D might be TRBD1 (6 bases). The CDR3 length is 16 residues. Germline V gene data show CDR1 as SEHNR and CDR2 as FQNEAQ (reference sequence). V lost 1 base to trimming and J lost 4 bases, with 14 bases between them.

This chain connects TRBV6-5 to TRBJ2-2; maybe TRBD1 (5 bases). The CDR3 runs 15 residues. Germline V CDR1 and CDR2: MNHEY, SVGAGI. Between the trimmed V and J ends, which lost 2 bases and 9 bases, there was a span of 16 bases. The CDR3, as DNA: TGTGCCAGCAGTTACGCAGGGTCCCACTCCAGGGAGCTGTTTTTT. This codes for CASSYAGSHSRELFF.

V usage is TRBV10-1 and J usage is TRBJ1-5; 9 bases line up with TRBD1. Germline lookup yields CDR1 WNHNN and CDR2 SYGVQD (reference sequence). Trimming cost V 3 bases and J 4 bases; bases outside gene matches: 7. This CDR3 comprises 16 residues. DNA of the CDR3: TGCGCCAGCAGTGATCATCAGGACAGGGGTAATCAGCCCCAGCATTTT. Protein sequence: CASSDHQDRGNQPQHF.

V is TRBV27 and J is TRBJ2-7, with 7 bases identical to TRBD1. Germline CDR1 and CDR2: MNHEY and SMNVEV (reference sequence). V gave up 4 bases and J gave up 0 bases; unmatched junction bases: 6. The CDR3 is 15 residues long. CDR3 in amino acids: CASSSRDSGSYEQYF. Here the CDR3 DNA reads TGTGCCAGCAGTTCCCGGGACAGTGGCTCCTACGAGCAGTACTTC.

The chain links TRBV5-6 to TRBJ2-2, with D perhaps TRBD1 or TRBD2 (5 bases each). V lost 4 bases and J 6 bases, leaving 19 bases between the germline ends. Germline-derived CDR1 and CDR2 are SGHDT and YYEEEE. The CDR3 totals 16 residues. CDR3 bases: TGTGCCAGCAGCCCCCCGGGGCGCGGTCCCGCCGGGGAGCTGTTTTTT. Encoded protein: CASSPPGRGPAGELFF. Variable domain in full (rest from reference TRBV5-6 and TRBJ2-2): DAGVTQSPTHLIKTRGQQVTLRCSPKSGHDTVSWYQQALGQGPQFIFQYYEEEERQRGNFPDRFSGHQFPNYSSELNVNALLLGDSALYLCASSPPGRGPAGELFFGEGSRLTVL.

There are a few counts of this clone. The V and J genes are TRBV6-6 and TRBJ2-5, with D possibly matching TRBD2 (8 bases). CDR3 size: 16 residues. Germline CDR1 and CDR2: MNHNY and SVGAGI (reference sequence). The CDR3 protein is CARGGGGGFYQETQYF. Written as DNA, the CDR3 is TGTGCTCGGGGGGGTGGAGGGGGCTTTTACCAAGAGACCCAGTACTTC.

The J gene is TRBJ1-1, the V gene TRBV29-1; possible D gene TRBD1, 6 bases. Germline V lookup: CDR1 SQVTM, CDR2 ANQGSEA. V lost 6 bases to trimming and J lost 1 base, with 15 bases between them. The CDR3 has 14 residues. CDR3 bases: TGCAGCGTCGACTCAGGACAGAAGAACACTGAAGCTTTCTTT. Amino acid sequence: CSVDSGQKNTEAFF.

V usage is TRBV6-1 and J usage is TRBJ2-7; D possibly corresponds to TRBD1 (5 bases). The germline V gene encodes CDR1 MNHNS and CDR2 SASEGT. V was pared by 1 base and J by 1 base, with 11 bases between. This CDR3 comprises 15 residues. The CDR3 here is CASSEGLGVSYEQYF. CDR3 DNA: TGTGCCAGCAGTGAAGGGCTAGGGGTGTCCTACGAGCAGTACTTC.

Concerning this clone: The limits of the CDR3 on the DNA are not certain, so only TCRdb's listed CDR3 is given. The rearrangement uses TRBV27 and TRBJ2-3; the table's D gene call, TRBD2, was not cross checked with the DNA. In germline, CDR1 is MNHEY, CDR2 SMNVEV (reference sequence). Both ends counted, the CDR3 spans 19 residues. CDR3 protein: CASSTSLAGGHSLTDTQYF.

This chain uses TRBV7-9 with TRBJ1-2, with D maybe TRBD1 (5 bases). Germline V lookup: CDR1 SEHNR, CDR2 FQNEAQ (reference sequence). The germline V and J ends were trimmed by 3 bases and 6 bases, with 26 bases remaining between them. This CDR3 is 18 amino acids long. CDR3 in amino acids: CASSFWTWWGLLSHGYTF. The CDR3 region has the DNA TGTGCCAGCAGCTTTTGGACTTGGTGGGGACTACTCTCCCATGGCTACACCTTC.

The chain uses TRBV7-2 and TRBJ1-5; D possibly corresponds to TRBD1 (6 bases). Trimming removed 1 base from V and 1 base from J, with 17 bases in between. The CDR3 is 18 residues long. CDR1 is SGHTA, CDR2 FQGNSA, per germline. CDR3 in amino acids: CASSLDGGRGPSNQPQHF. CDR3 nucleotides: TGTGCCAGCAGCTTAGATGGGGGGCGGGGGCCGAGCAATCAGCCCCAGCATTTT.

This chain uses TRBV27 with TRBJ1-5; D gene ambiguous. The CDR3 runs 13 residues. Germline V gene sequence: CDR1 MNHEY, CDR2 SMNVEV (reference sequence). V was clipped by 2 bases and J by 4 bases, with 6 bases between them. The chain's CDR3 is CASSLMRNQPQHF. CDR3 coding DNA: TGTGCCAGCAGTTTAATGCGGAATCAGCCCCAGCATTTT.

CDR3 DNA sequence: TGTGCCAGCAGGCTGGTTTTAGGGGTATCCTACGAGCAGTACTTC. Its protein is CASRLVLGVSYEQYF. V usage is TRBV11-2 and J usage is TRBJ2-7; TRBD1 might be the D (5 bases). The V end lost 6 bases, the J end lost 1 base, and 16 bases lay between the germline ends. The CDR3 has 15 residues. Germline V CDR1 and CDR2: SGHAT, FQNNGV.

As to this clone: An end of the junction differs from the germline gene, which may be a read error. This chain uses TRBV9 with TRBJ1-2; D perhaps matches TRBD1 (5 bases). Germline V gives CDR1 SGDLS, CDR2 YYNGEE. This CDR3 has 14 residues. CDR3 loop: CASSARAGNSGYTF. In DNA form, the CDR3 reads TGTGCCAGCAGCGCCCGAGCAGGGAACTCTGGCTACACCTTC.

V is TRBV9 and J is TRBJ1-3, with TRBD1 matching 7 bases. CDR3 length equals 18 residues. J was trimmed by 5 bases and V by 3 bases; bases with no gene match: 17. Germline V CDR1 and CDR2: SGDLS, YYNGEE. The CDR3 DNA is TGTGCCAGCAGCGGCCCCGGGACAGCCTTCTCGCACAGAAACACCATATATTTT. This gives the protein CASSGPGTAFSHRNTIYF.

The genes are TRBV6-6 and TRBJ2-7; D might be TRBD1 (5 bases). The germline V and J ends were trimmed by 10 bases and 1 base, with 14 bases remaining between them. The CDR3 has 13 residues. Germline values: CDR1 MNHNY, CDR2 SVGAGI (reference sequence). CDR3 DNA sequence: TGTGCCATGCGAGACGGACAATCCTACGAGCAGTACTTC. It is translated as CAMRDGQSYEQYF.

The V gene is TRBV6-4, the J gene TRBJ1-5; D perhaps matches TRBD1 (6 bases). The length of the CDR3 is 14 residues. Trimming stripped 5 bases from V and 0 bases from J, with 8 bases between. CDR1 MRHNA and CDR2 SNTAGT come from the germline V gene. The CDR3 nucleotides read TGTGCCAGCAGTCCGGACAGTAGCAATCAGCCCCAGCATTTT. Protein product: CASSPDSSNQPQHF.

This clone was seen a handful of times. The chain has TRBV5-4 and TRBJ1-5, with D possibly matching TRBD1 (6 bases). The CDR3 length is 17 residues. In germline, CDR1 is SGHNT, CDR2 YYREEE (reference sequence). The V and J ends lost 4 bases and 0 bases respectively, with 17 bases between them. The CDR3 reads CASSQATGRYSNQPQHF. CDR3 nucleotide sequence: TGTGCCAGCAGCCAAGCTACAGGGCGGTATAGCAATCAGCCCCAGCATTTT. Drawing the rest from reference TRBV5-4 and TRBJ1-5, the complete variable domain is ETGVTQSPTHLIKTRGQQVTLRCSSQSGHNTVSWYQQALGQGPQFIFQYYREEENGRGNFPPRFSGLQFPNYSSELNVNALELDDSALYLCASSQATGRYSNQPQHFGDGTRLSIL.

The chain uses TRBV6-1 and TRBJ2-2, with D perhaps matching TRBD1 or TRBD2 (5 bases each). Trimming removed 11 bases at V and 4 bases at J, with 14 bases between. Germline CDR1 reads MNHNS; CDR2 reads SASEGT. The CDR3 length is 13 residues. The CDR3 nucleotides read TGTGCCTGCGGACTGGGGCTCACCGGGGAGCTGTTTTTT. Protein: CACGLGLTGELFF.

The rearrangement links TRBV4-1 to TRBJ1-2; D unclear. V lost 0 bases and J 3 bases, leaving 14 bases between the germline ends. Germline values: CDR1 MGHRA, CDR2 YSYEKL. The CDR3 totals 16 residues. The CDR3 reads CASSQDKGRPDYGYTF. The CDR3 DNA sequence: TGCGCCAGCAGCCAAGATAAAGGCAGGCCGGACTATGGCTACACCTTC.

This clone was seen only once. The chain employs TRBV6-4 and TRBJ2-1; 7 bases map to TRBD2. The CDR3 is 16 amino acids. Losses at the gene ends were 6 bases for V and 0 bases for J; bases not matched to a gene: 8. The germline gives CDR1 MRHNA, CDR2 SNTAGT. CDR3 coding DNA: TGTGCCAGCAGCCGTAGCGGGTCCAGCTCCTACAATGAGCAGTTCTTC. Protein: CASSRSGSSSYNEQFF.

This sequence joins TRBV7-9 and TRBJ2-1; 9 positions match TRBD2. The ends lost 3 bases at V and 8 bases at J; junction bases unmatched: 5. Germline lookup yields CDR1 SEHNR and CDR2 FQNEAQ (reference sequence). The CDR3 has 14 amino acids. CDR3 protein: CASSFGTSSDEQFF. The CDR3, as DNA: TGTGCCAGCAGCTTTGGGACTAGCTCCGATGAGCAGTTCTTC.